This passage covers 31 T cell receptor beta chains from one sample sequenced in a study of tumor-infiltrating lymphocytes in oesophageal squamous cell carcinoma. TCRdb redid the calling of the PCR reads with MiXCR, one entry per CDR3 protein. This table holds about 12,000 distinct CDR3 sequences, about 57% found once. The sample consisted of esophageal tumor tissue. These receptors all come from a female donor with esophageal squamous cell carcinoma.

The table lists this clonotype with a few counts. The rearrangement links TRBV7-2 to TRBJ1-1, with 9 bases matching TRBD1. In germline, CDR1 is SGHTA, CDR2 FQGNSA. The V segment lost 3 bases and the J segment 0 bases; nucleotides outside the gene matches: 5. This CDR3 comprises 16 residues. CDR3 region: CASSFGGQGLNTEAFF. CDR3 bases: TGTGCCAGCAGCTTCGGGGGACAGGGATTGAACACTGAAGCTTTCTTT.

This clonotype has only one observation. This chain uses TRBV7-6 with TRBJ1-4; D gene unclear. With the DNA end fitting TRBJ2-2 better, the J assignment may be wrong. This CDR3 contains 14 residues. The germline gives CDR1 SGHVS, CDR2 FNYEAQ. The CDR3 protein is CASSLPDNTGELFF. Here the CDR3 DNA reads TGTGCCAGCAGCTTGCCTGATAACACCGGGGAGCTGTTTTTT.

The rearrangement links TRBV6-1 to TRBJ2-3; either TRBD1 or TRBD2 may fit D (5 bases each). Germline V gene data show CDR1 as MNHNS and CDR2 as SASEGT. CDR3 length: 14 residues. V lost 7 bases and J lost 0, with 11 bases in between. The CDR3 sequence: CASTRGGSTDTQYF. The DNA for the CDR3 is TGTGCCAGCACCCGGGGCGGGAGCACAGATACGCAGTATTTT.

V usage is TRBV11-2 and J usage is TRBJ1-1; TRBD1 might be the D (5 bases). Trimming shortened V by 2 bases and J by 0 bases, and 10 bases separated the two germline ends. The CDR3 sequence is 15 residues long. Germline CDR1 SGHAT, CDR2 FQNNGV. The CDR3 spells CASSLRSGMNTEAFF. The CDR3 bases are TGTGCCAGCAGCTTACGATCAGGGATGAACACTGAAGCTTTCTTT.

The sample holds many counts of this clonotype. The rearrangement links TRBV7-2 to TRBJ2-5; 11 positions agree with TRBD2. Trimming took 4 bases from V and 9 from J; bases not matched to a gene: 13. CDR1 SGHTA and CDR2 FQGNSA come from the germline V gene. This CDR3 is built from 16 residues. The CDR3 DNA follows: TGTGCCAGCAGCTCCTCCGGGACTAGCGGTCCTGGGGCCCAGTACTTC. This gives the protein CASSSSGTSGPGAQYF.

The gene calls are TRBV6-1 and TRBJ2-3, with TRBD2 matching 13 bases. CDR3 size: 17 residues. The germline gives CDR1 MNHNS, CDR2 SASEGT. V was pared by 6 bases and J by 0 bases, with 6 bases of the junction left unmatched. CDR3 coding DNA: TGTGCCAGCAGGGGACTAGCGGGACTCTTGAGCACAGATACGCAGTATTTT. Protein product: CASRGLAGLLSTDTQYF.

This rearrangement joins TRBV12-3 or TRBV12-4 to TRBJ1-5; perhaps TRBD1 as D (5 bases). V was cut by 2 bases and J by 7 bases, with 12 bases left in between. The CDR3 has 14 amino acids. The chain's CDR3 is CASSLYDRLQPQHF. The CDR3 nucleotides are TGTGCCAGCAGTTTATACGACAGATTACAGCCCCAGCATTTT.

At least ten counts were recorded for this clonotype. The J gene is TRBJ2-7, the V gene TRBV7-2, with a weak D call TRBD2 (5 bases). The V gene lost 1 base and the J gene lost 1 base, with 11 bases spanning the gap. Germline values: CDR1 SGHTA, CDR2 FQGNSA. This CDR3 is 15 amino acids long. CDR3 protein: CASSLGRERSYEQYF. The DNA for the CDR3 is TGTGCCAGCAGCTTAGGTCGGGAACGGTCCTACGAGCAGTACTTC. Drawing the rest from reference TRBV7-2 and TRBJ2-7, the complete variable domain is GAGVSQSPSNKVTEKGKDVELRCDPISGHTALYWYRQSLGQGLEFLIYFQGNSAPDKSGLPSDRFSAERTGGSVSTLTIQRTQQEDSAVYLCASSLGRERSYEQYFGPGTRLTVT.

This clonotype showed up just a few times. The V gene is TRBV28, the J gene TRBJ1-3; no definite D call. V lost 6 bases and J 2 bases, leaving 5 bases between the germline ends. There are 12 residues in the CDR3. Looked up from germline, CDR1 is MDHEN and CDR2 is SYDVKM. CDR3 coding DNA: TGTGCCAGCAGGCGGGCTGGAAACACCATATATTTT. It specifies CASRRAGNTIYF.

This clonotype was found many times. This rearrangement joins TRBV13 to TRBJ2-7, with 10 bases lining up with TRBD2. J was trimmed by 4 bases and V by 3 bases; bases with no gene match: 6. Germline-derived CDR1 and CDR2 are PRHDT and FYEKMQ (reference sequence). This CDR3 is built from 15 residues. The CDR3 region has the DNA TGTGCCAGCAGCTTTCCGTCTAGCGGGAGTTACGAGCAGTACTTC. This codes for CASSFPSSGSYEQYF.

A note on this clonotype: Being one base from a much bigger clone, this may be a read error. The rearrangement links TRBV11-2 to TRBJ2-3, with a possible D match to TRBD2 (5 bases). V lost 0 bases, J lost 14 bases, and 18 bases lay in between. CDR3 size: 14 residues. The germline gives CDR1 SGHAT, CDR2 FQNNGV. The CDR3 sequence is CASSLEISTGELYF. As DNA, the CDR3 is TGTGCCAGCAGCTTAGAAATTAGCACCGGGGAGCTGTATTTT.

This clonotype appeared a few times. The rearrangement joins TRBV28 to TRBJ2-1, with a tentative D call TRBD2 (5 bases). The J call could be wrong; TRBJ2-5 is a better fit for the DNA end. From germline, CDR1 is MDHEN and CDR2 SYDVKM. The CDR3 spans 13 residues. CDR3 region: CASSSGNQETQYF. In DNA, the CDR3 is TGTGCCAGCAGTAGCGGAAACCAAGAGACCCAGTACTTC.

The V call is TRBV7-6, the J call TRBJ2-1; TRBD2 is a possible D gene (6 bases). The CDR3 totals 16 residues. Germline V gene lookup returns CDR1 SGHVS and CDR2 FNYEAQ. V was clipped by 1 base and J by 2 bases, with 12 bases between them. CDR3 coding DNA: TGTGCCAGCAGCTTAGTCCAAGGGACTCCCTACAATGAGCAGTTCTTC. This encodes CASSLVQGTPYNEQFF.

The chain links TRBV6-1 to TRBJ2-3; 8 bases agree with TRBD2. Germline CDR1 reads MNHNS; CDR2 reads SASEGT. V lost 7 bases, J lost 2 bases, and 11 bases stayed unmatched. CDR3 length: 16 amino acids. CDR3 residues: CASTPGGSGTTDTQYF. CDR3 in DNA: TGTGCCAGCACCCCCGGGGGTAGCGGGACCACAGATACGCAGTATTTT.

For this clonotype: At one boundary the junction diverges from the germline segment, which might be a read error. The chain carries TRBV28 and TRBJ2-7; the D is unclear. Germline V gene sequence: CDR1 MDHEN, CDR2 SYDVKM. The CDR3 totals 15 residues. The CDR3 here is CASSFGWNFNSPLHF. CDR3 nucleotide sequence: TGTGCCAGCAGTTTCGGGTGGAACTTTAATTCACCCCTCCACTTC. Full variable domain (missing parts from reference TRBV28 and TRBJ2-7): DVKVTQSSRYLVKRTGEKVFLECVQDMDHENMFWYRQDPGLGLRLIYFSYDVKMKEKGDIPEGYSVSREKKERFSLILESASTNQTSMYLCASSFGWNFNSPLHFGPGTRLTVT.

Of note for this clonotype: The CDR3 does not end in the conserved phenylalanine or tryptophan, so this is likely a read error. It is unclear where the CDR3 begins or ends on the DNA, so no DNA is shown, and the CDR3 is as TCRdb lists it. The V gene is TRBV2, the J gene TRBJ2-7; TRBD1 reflects the table's D call only, with no check against the DNA. Germline CDR1 and CDR2: SNHLY and FYNNEI. From its first to its last residue, the CDR3 has 16 amino acids. The CDR3 reads CASRGQGADYGYTFGS.

As to this clonotype: The missing conserved phenylalanine or tryptophan at the end of this CDR3 makes a read error likely. Because the CDR3's place on the DNA is in doubt, the DNA is left out and the CDR3 is given as listed by TCRdb. The V and J genes are TRBV7-2 and TRBJ1-1. The CDR3 spans 17 amino acids, including both terminal residues. Germline V gene lookup returns CDR1 SGHTA and CDR2 FQGNSA. CDR3 residues: CASSLEGGVYNEQFFGQ.

J is TRBJ1-5 and V is TRBV6-1, with D possibly being TRBD1 (5 bases). CDR1 MNHNS and CDR2 SASEGT come from the germline V gene. The CDR3 is 15 amino acids. Between the trimmed V and J ends, which lost 5 bases and 4 bases, there was a span of 15 bases. CDR3 sequence (DNA): TGTGCCAGCAGTCCCCCGCGCGGGGCAAATCAGCCCCAGCATTTT. This codes for CASSPPRGANQPQHF.

On this clonotype itself: No conserved phenylalanine or tryptophan ends this CDR3, so it is likely a read error. The DNA is omitted, as the CDR3 cannot be located on it reliably, and the CDR3 follows TCRdb's listing. This chain uses TRBV7-6 with TRBJ1-1; TRBD1 reflects the table's D call only, with no check against the DNA. Looked up from germline, CDR1 is SGHVS and CDR2 is FNYEAQ. A total of 18 residues make up the CDR3, ends included. This CDR3 is CASSSPQGLEPTSSTSAP.

As for this clonotype: Likely a read error: the CDR3 ends without its conserved phenylalanine or tryptophan. It is unclear where the CDR3 begins or ends on the DNA, so no DNA is shown, and the CDR3 is as TCRdb lists it. CDR3: CASSLKGTSSYNEQFFGP. The chain has TRBV7-3 and TRBJ1-1. From its first to its last residue, the CDR3 has 18 amino acids. The germline CDR1 and CDR2 sequences are SGHTA and FQGTGA.

This clonotype is labeled as medium-sized. This sequence joins TRBV6-1 and TRBJ1-4; 8 positions agree with TRBD1. CDR1 is MNHNS and CDR2 is SASEGT in the germline V gene. This CDR3 is built from 15 residues. Trimming at V came to 0 bases and at J to 8 bases, leaving 5 bases not matched to a gene. CDR3 DNA: TGTGCCAGCAGTGAAGCTCGTACAGGGGGAGAAAAACTGTTTTTT. Its protein is CASSEARTGGEKLFF.

This chain links TRBV7-2 with TRBJ2-1; D gene ambiguous. V was shortened by 2 bases and J by 6 bases, with 8 bases between the two germline ends. Germline CDR1 reads SGHTA; CDR2 reads FQGNSA. This CDR3 has 13 residues. The DNA for the CDR3 is TGTGCCAGCAGCTTAATCCACGGCAATGAGCAGTTCTTC. It is translated as CASSLIHGNEQFF.

This clonotype turned up a few times. The V gene is TRBV7-2, the J gene TRBJ2-1; D is ambiguous. CDR3 length: 16 residues. Deletions cut 5 bases from V and 4 bases from J, with 18 bases between. Germline lookup yields CDR1 SGHTA and CDR2 FQGNSA. The CDR3 region has the DNA TGTGCCAGCAGCCCCCCCGTCACTCGCCTGTACAATGAGCAGTTCTTC. Its translation is CASSPPVTRLYNEQFF.

The V and J genes are TRBV10-3 and TRBJ2-2, with D possibly being TRBD2 (6 bases). The CDR3 contains 13 residues. Looked up from germline, CDR1 is ENHRY and CDR2 is SYGVKD. Trimming cost V 10 bases and J 5 bases, with 14 bases left between them. The CDR3 loop is CATRDRLTGELFF. CDR3 nucleotide sequence: TGTGCCACGCGGGACCGACTAACCGGGGAGCTGTTTTTT.

The chain couples TRBV7-8 to TRBJ2-3, with 8 positions matching TRBD2. Trimming at V came to 1 base and at J to 5 bases, leaving 5 bases not matched to a gene. CDR1 is SGHVS, CDR2 FQNEAQ, per germline. The CDR3 has 15 residues. The DNA for the CDR3 is TGTGCCAGCAGCTTAGACGGGAGGGGGGTAGATACGCAGTATTTT. This gives the protein CASSLDGRGVDTQYF.

This clonotype came up a few times. The genes are TRBV7-9 and TRBJ2-1, with TRBD2 matching 8 bases. The CDR3 runs to 14 residues. Germline CDR1 SEHNR, CDR2 FQNEAQ (reference sequence). Trimming cost V 5 bases and J 6 bases; bases outside gene matches: 6. The CDR3 DNA is TGTGCCAGCAGCCCGGGACTAGTGAGCAATGAGCAGTTCTTC. This codes for CASSPGLVSNEQFF.

The chain combines TRBV7-9 with TRBJ1-6; no definite D call. Trimming stripped 1 base from V and 14 bases from J, with 15 bases between. The germline V gene has CDR1 SEHNR and CDR2 FQNEAQ (reference sequence). CDR3 size: 14 residues. For the CDR3, the DNA is TGTGCCAGCAGCTTAGGGGCAACGGCTGGGACCCTCCACTTT. Residues: CASSLGATAGTLHF.

The chain joins TRBV5-4 to TRBJ2-3, with D unclear. The CDR3 is 14 residues long. Trimming took off 0 bases at V and 1 base at J, with 6 bases between the two ends. Per the germline V gene, CDR1 is SGHNT and CDR2 is YYREEE (reference sequence). For the CDR3, the DNA is TGTGCCAGCAGCTTGGACGGTGGCACAGATACGCAGTATTTT. Its translation: CASSLDGGTDTQYF.

The chain has TRBV25-1 and TRBJ1-1; 7 nucleotides match TRBD1. This CDR3 spans 14 amino acids. From germline, CDR1 is MGHDK and CDR2 SYGVNS. The V and J ends lost 7 bases and 1 base, in that order; junction bases with no gene match: 6. This chain's CDR3 is CASTTGTENTEAFF. CDR3 bases: TGTGCCAGCACCACCGGGACAGAGAACACTGAAGCTTTCTTT.

This clonotype was observed many times. This chain connects TRBV7-9 to TRBJ2-1; 10 bases fit TRBD2. Germline V CDR1 and CDR2: SEHNR, FQNEAQ (reference sequence). CDR3 length equals 16 residues. This CDR3 is CVTRRASGRGGNEQFF. The CDR3 coding sequence is TGTGTTACGCGACGGGCTAGCGGGAGAGGGGGGAATGAGCAGTTCTTC.

The chain links TRBV7-9 to TRBJ2-1; D is possibly TRBD2 (6 bases). There are 14 residues in the CDR3. The V gene lost 3 bases and the J gene lost 3 bases, with 9 bases spanning the gap. Germline V lookup: CDR1 SEHNR, CDR2 FQNEAQ (reference sequence). The CDR3 coding sequence is TGTGCCAGCAGCTTTGCGGGGAACTACAATGAGCAGTTCTTC. It specifies CASSFAGNYNEQFF.